These 7 T cell receptor beta chains share one sample of origin, sequenced in a study of response to subunit inactivated influenza vaccine (dated by TCRdb to between 2017 and 2018). The library was produced with RT-PCR. TCRdb shows the sequencer as Illumina HiSeq 2500. TCRdb's own reprocessing of the public reads used fastp at Q25 and MiXCR and kept productive beta chains. Rows with one shared CDR3 protein collapse into an entry with the most common genes and DNA. This sample is represented by fewer than 700,000 distinct CDR3 sequences; 13% of them were singletons. The top ten constitute over 10% of the sample. The time point label of this sample denotes: 45 days after influenza vaccine administration. This sample comprised PBMCs from blood, obtained roughly 48 days after vaccination. These TCRs come from a man in his forties or fifties who received an inactivated influenza vaccine. Donor details come from another sample of the same person, matched by shared clones.

The chain's CDR3 is CASSRGTSGAPNEQFF. The CDR3 DNA reads as TGTGCCAGCAGCCGGGGGACTAGCGGGGCCCCCAATGAGCAGTTCTTC. The rearrangement joins TRBV5-4 to TRBJ2-1; TRBD2 agrees at 13 bases. The CDR3 length is 16 residues. Per germline, CDR1 SGHNT and CDR2 YYREEE (reference sequence). After removal of 4 bases from V and 6 bases from J, the junction contained 7 bases not matched to a gene. The variable domain in full, completed from reference TRBV5-4 and TRBJ2-1, reads ETGVTQSPTHLIKTRGQQVTLRCSSQSGHNTVSWYQQALGQGPQFIFQYYREEENGRGNFPPRFSGLQFPNYSSELNVNALELDDSALYLCASSRGTSGAPNEQFFGPGTRLTVL.

The chain has TRBV4-2 and TRBJ2-7; no clear D. Germline V lookup: CDR1 LGHNA, CDR2 YNFKEQ. V lost 1 base and J lost 2, with 6 bases in between. This CDR3 is built from 13 residues. CDR3 sequence: CASSQAPTYEQYF. CDR3 nucleotide sequence: TGTGCCAGCAGCCAAGCACCTACCTACGAGCAGTACTTC.

The J gene is TRBJ2-1, the V gene TRBV7-2; 9 nucleotides align to TRBD2. Per germline, CDR1 SGHTA and CDR2 FQGNSA. V dropped 1 base and J dropped 5; count of bases not matched to a gene: 6. The CDR3 contains 16 residues. CDR3 coding DNA: TGTGCCAGCAGCTTAGTAGCGGGAGCGTGGCACAATGAGCAGTTCTTC. Translated: CASSLVAGAWHNEQFF. Drawing the rest from reference TRBV7-2 and TRBJ2-1, the complete variable domain is GAGVSQSPSNKVTEKGKDVELRCDPISGHTALYWYRQSLGQGLEFLIYFQGNSAPDKSGLPSDRFSAERTGGSVSTLTIQRTQQEDSAVYLCASSLVAGAWHNEQFFGPGTRLTVL.

CDR3 coding DNA: TGTGCCTGGAGTGGGGCCAGGCGCACAGATACGCAGTATTTT. This translates into CAWSGARRTDTQYF. This chain connects TRBV30 to TRBJ2-3; D unresolved. This CDR3 contains 14 residues. In germline, CDR1 is GTSNPN, CDR2 SVGIG (reference sequence). V lost 1 base, J lost 1 base, and 9 bases lay in between.

There are a few counts of this clonotype. The CDR3 region is CASSLWGQGTYEQYF. In DNA, the CDR3 is TGTGCCAGCAGTTTATGGGGACAGGGGACCTACGAGCAGTACTTC. J is TRBJ2-7 and V is TRBV27, with TRBD1 matching over 10 bases. Germline CDR1 reads MNHEY; CDR2 reads SMNVEV (reference sequence). Unmatched junction bases numbered 2, after V lost 1 base and J lost 2 bases. The CDR3 has 15 amino acids.

In this sample, this clonotype turned up many times. V is TRBV20-1 and J is TRBJ2-3; weak D call: TRBD2 (6 bases). The CDR3 is made up of 17 amino acids. Germline V gives CDR1 DFQATT, CDR2 SNEGSKA (reference sequence). V lost 5 bases and J lost 10, with 31 bases in between. CDR3 DNA: TGCAGTGCTGTCCCGCATACAGACCTCAACCCGGGGGATCCGCAGTATTTT. Translated: CSAVPHTDLNPGDPQYF.

J is TRBJ1-1 and V is TRBV12-3 or TRBV12-4, with 7 bases fitting TRBD1. The V and J ends lost 5 bases and 11 bases, in that order; junction bases with no gene match: 8. The length of the CDR3 is 12 residues. CDR3 bases: TGTGCCAGCAGTCCAGGGGGGAATGGGGCTTTCTTT. Translated, it gives CASSPGGNGAFF.